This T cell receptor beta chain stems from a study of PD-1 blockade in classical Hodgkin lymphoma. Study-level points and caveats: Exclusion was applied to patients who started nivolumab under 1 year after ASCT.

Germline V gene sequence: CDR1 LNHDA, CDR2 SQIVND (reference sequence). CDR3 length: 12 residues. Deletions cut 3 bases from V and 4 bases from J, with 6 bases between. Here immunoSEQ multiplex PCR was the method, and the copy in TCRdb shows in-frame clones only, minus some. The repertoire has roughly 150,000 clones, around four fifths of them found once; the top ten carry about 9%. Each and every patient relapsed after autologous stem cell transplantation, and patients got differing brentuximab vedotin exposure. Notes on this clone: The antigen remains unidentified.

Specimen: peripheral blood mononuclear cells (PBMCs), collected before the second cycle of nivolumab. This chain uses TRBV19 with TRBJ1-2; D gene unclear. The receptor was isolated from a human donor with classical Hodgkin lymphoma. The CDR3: CASSILGYGYTF. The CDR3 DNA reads TGTGCCAGTAGTATTCTGGGCTATGGCTACACCTTC.